These 3 T cell receptor beta chains were sequenced from one sample in a study of blood T cell repertoires in COVID-19. Repertoires were generated with immunoSEQ multiplex PCR, while TCRdb's copy carries only in-frame clones and drops some. The data hold 350,000 to 400,000 clones, with around 89% observed a single time. Specimen: peripheral blood. Every receptor here comes from a man younger than 35 with active or convalescent COVID-19.

This chain joins TRBV11-3 and TRBJ1-1, with 8 positions matching TRBD1. Losses at the gene ends were 3 bases for V and 5 bases for J; bases not matched to a gene: 2. The CDR3 extends over 13 amino acids. Germline loops: CDR1 SGHNT, CDR2 YENEEA. DNA of the CDR3: TGTGCCAGCAGCTTTCGGACAGGGACTGAAGCTTTCTTT. It is translated as CASSFRTGTEAFF. Using reference TRBV11-3 and TRBJ1-1 for the parts outside the CDR3, the full variable domain is EAGVVQSPRYKIIEKKQPVAFWCNPISGHNTLYWYLQNLGQGPELLIRYENEEAVDDSQLPKDRFSAERLKGVDSTLKIQPAELGDSAVYLCASSFRTGTEAFFGQGTRLTVV.

The sample holds one count of this clone. The chain recombines TRBV28 with TRBJ1-2; possibly TRBD1 for D (6 bases). The CDR3 is 15 residues long. CDR1 and CDR2 from the germline V gene are MDHEN and SYDVKM. Deletions cut 6 bases from V and 4 bases from J, with 18 bases between. CDR3 in amino acids: CASSQPQGHSYGYTF. DNA for the CDR3: TGTGCCAGCAGCCAACCCCAGGGGCATTCCTATGGCTACACCTTC.

This sequence joins TRBV28 and TRBJ2-7, with D possibly being TRBD1 (6 bases). CDR1 and CDR2 from the germline V gene are MDHEN and SYDVKM. V lost 6 bases and J lost 2, with 14 bases in between. This CDR3 is 14 amino acids long. The CDR3 is CASSDDRRAYEQYF. The CDR3 nucleotides are TGTGCCAGCAGCGATGACAGGAGAGCCTACGAGCAGTACTTC.